Listed here are 29 T cell receptor beta chains from one sample, sequenced in a study of T cells in Graves' hyperthyroidism and ophthalmopathy. Regions amplified from RNA transcripts were the TCR beta CDR3 regions. First-round RT-PCR targeting the TCR CDR3 was performed with the HTBI primer set. TCRdb reprocessed the multiplex PCR reads with MiXCR, giving one entry per CDR3 protein. The sample lists 600,000 to 650,000 distinct CDR3 sequences, less than 25% occurring once. Material for sequencing was blood. The receptors here all came from a young man with Graves' ophthalmopathy.

The chain recombines TRBV20-1 with TRBJ2-7; D might be TRBD1 (5 bases). Germline V gene lookup returns CDR1 DFQATT and CDR2 SNEGSKA (reference sequence). There are 14 residues in the CDR3. Between the trimmed V and J ends, which lost 6 bases and 0 bases, there was a span of 15 bases. DNA of the CDR3: TGCAGTGCGACCCGACAGTTTAGCTCCTACGAGCAGTACTTC. The encoded protein is CSATRQFSSYEQYF.

This clonotype was counted ten times or more. This rearrangement joins TRBV5-1 to TRBJ2-7; D not certain. V gave up 0 bases and J gave up 2 bases, with 9 bases separating them. The CDR3 has 14 amino acids. Germline V lookup: CDR1 SGHRS, CDR2 YFSETQ. The CDR3 DNA follows: TGCGCCAGCAGCTTGGCCGGGCTAGCCTACGAGCAGTACTTC. The encoded protein is CASSLAGLAYEQYF.

This clonotype was picked up many times. The V and J genes are TRBV7-8 and TRBJ2-3; 11 bases line up with TRBD2. Trimming cost V 8 bases and J 0 bases; bases outside gene matches: 16. The CDR3 contains 19 residues. The germline V gene has CDR1 SGHVS and CDR2 FQNEAQ. The CDR3 nucleotides read TGTGCCAGCGGACCTCTAGCGGGGGGACCCACCACTAGCACAGATACGCAGTATTTT. It yields the protein CASGPLAGGPTTSTDTQYF.

A few counts support this clonotype. The genes are TRBV6-1 and TRBJ1-6; 8 bases align to TRBD1. V trimming: 5 bases; J trimming: 7 bases; junction bases outside the gene matches: 10. Germline V CDR1 and CDR2: MNHNS, SASEGT. The CDR3 loop spans 16 amino acids. DNA of the CDR3: TGTGCCAGCAGTCCCCTTTGGACAGGGTACAATTCACCCCTCCACTTT. Its protein is CASSPLWTGYNSPLHF.

The chain joins TRBV29-1 to TRBJ2-1, with unresolved D. Germline loops: CDR1 SQVTM, CDR2 ANQGSEA. The CDR3 runs to 11 residues. V dropped 4 bases and J dropped 5 bases, with 6 bases sitting between them. CDR3 in DNA: TGCAGCGTTGTTTGGGACAATGAGCAGTTCTTC. Encoded protein: CSVVWDNEQFF.

In its sample, this clonotype was seen a few times. The junction does not match germline at one end; this may be a read error. V gene TRBV12-3 or TRBV12-4 combines with J gene TRBJ1-5, with TRBD1 identical over 7 bases. This CDR3 contains 14 residues. The CDR3 spells CVSKPDRRNQPQHF. CDR3 nucleotide sequence: TGTGTCAGCAAGCCGGACAGGAGAAATCAGCCCCAGCATTTT.

The chain carries TRBV15 and TRBJ2-1; D tentatively fits TRBD1 or TRBD2 (6 bases each). The CDR3 consists of 16 residues. Germline lookup yields CDR1 LNHNV and CDR2 YYDKDF (reference sequence). V was shortened by 1 base and J by 4 bases, with 14 bases between the two germline ends. CDR3 DNA sequence: TGTGCCACCAGCAGAGTTCGGCAGGGGACTTACAATGAGCAGTTCTTC. Translated, it gives CATSRVRQGTYNEQFF.

The genes are TRBV5-1 and TRBJ2-7; TRBD1 matches at 7 bases. This CDR3 spans 15 amino acids. V lost 3 bases and J lost 0; bases outside the gene matches: 6. Germline CDR1 and CDR2: SGHRS and YFSETQ. The DNA for the CDR3 is TGCGCCAGCAGCTCCAGGGGGATAAGCTCCTACGAGCAGTACTTC. Its protein is CASSSRGISSYEQYF. Full variable domain (remainder filled in from reference TRBV5-1 and TRBJ2-7): KAGVTQTPRYLIKTRGQQVTLSCSPISGHRSVSWYQQTPGQGLQFLFEYFSETQRNKGNFPGRFSGRQFSNSRSEMNVSTLELGDSALYLCASSSRGISSYEQYFGPGTRLTVT.

This clonotype occurred a few times. The V gene is TRBV20-1, the J gene TRBJ2-3, with D perhaps TRBD1 (5 bases). Germline V CDR1 and CDR2: DFQATT, SNEGSKA (reference sequence). Trimming shortened V by 3 bases and J by 3 bases, and 22 bases separated the two germline ends. The CDR3 has 17 amino acids. CDR3 coding DNA: TGCAGTGCTAGCGCTTTCGGTTGGGGCTCCTGGACAGATACGCAGTATTTT. Its protein product is CSASAFGWGSWTDTQYF.

There are a few counts of this clonotype. J is TRBJ2-3 and V is TRBV9; D is perhaps TRBD1 (5 bases). Deletions cut 3 bases from V and 2 bases from J, with 10 bases between. CDR1 SGDLS and CDR2 YYNGEE come from the germline V gene. The CDR3 spans 14 residues. In DNA, the CDR3 is TGTGCCAGCAGCGGGACACCTCCCACAGATACGCAGTATTTT. Translation gives CASSGTPPTDTQYF.

The chain uses TRBV10-3 and TRBJ1-2; 8 bases match TRBD1. CDR3 length: 19 residues. V lost 3 bases, J lost 8 bases, and 23 bases stayed unmatched. From germline, CDR1 is ENHRY and CDR2 SYGVKD. CDR3 sequence reads: CAISEIVGQGIPSLPGYTF. Here the CDR3 DNA reads TGTGCCATCAGTGAAATAGTAGGACAGGGAATTCCCTCGCTCCCGGGCTACACCTTC.

J is TRBJ2-1 and V is TRBV6-5; possible D gene TRBD2, 5 bases. Germline lookup yields CDR1 MNHEY and CDR2 SVGAGI. The ends were cut back, 2 bases at V and 4 bases at J, with 12 bases in the middle. The CDR3 loop spans 15 amino acids. This chain's CDR3 is CASSYGGSGYNEQFF. CDR3 coding DNA: TGTGCCAGCAGTTACGGTGGGAGCGGATACAATGAGCAGTTCTTC.

This clonotype showed up many times. The chain couples TRBV28 to TRBJ2-7; TRBD1 agrees at 10 bases. Germline CDR1 and CDR2: MDHEN and SYDVKM. With V trimmed by 6 bases and J by 5 bases, 10 bases remained unmatched. The length of the CDR3 is 15 residues. The CDR3 DNA is TGTGCCAGCAGCCCAGGGACAGGGGATTCGGACGAGCAGTACTTC. It codes for CASSPGTGDSDEQYF.

This clonotype was found a few times. The chain uses TRBV7-9 and TRBJ2-5, with 14 bases identical to TRBD2. Germline V gene data show CDR1 as SEHNR and CDR2 as FQNEAQ (reference sequence). This CDR3 contains 17 residues. V shed 1 base and J 3 bases; nucleotides not matched to a gene: 4. Here the CDR3 DNA reads TGTGCCAGCAGCTTAGTGGAGGGACTAGCGGGAGAAGAGACCCAGTACTTC. Translated, it gives CASSLVEGLAGEETQYF.

This clonotype was detected a few times. This chain uses TRBV20-1 with TRBJ2-1; D not certain. The CDR3 is made up of 13 amino acids. Trimming removed 3 bases at V and 7 bases at J, with 13 bases between. The germline V gene encodes CDR1 DFQATT and CDR2 SNEGSKA (reference sequence). Written as DNA, the CDR3 is TGCAGTGCTAGGGTCCTTGGAAGGAATGAGCAGTTCTTC. Its translation is CSARVLGRNEQFF.

In this sample, this clonotype turned up a few times. The chain combines TRBV7-9 with TRBJ2-1; 9 bases match TRBD2. V trimming: 4 bases; J trimming: 0 bases; junction bases outside the gene matches: 7. Germline CDR1 and CDR2: SEHNR and FQNEAQ (reference sequence). CDR3 size: 17 residues. The CDR3 spells CASSSLVAGVSYNEQFF. Here the CDR3 DNA reads TGTGCCAGCAGCTCCCTGGTAGCGGGAGTCTCCTACAATGAGCAGTTCTTC.

This clonotype has at least ten counts. The chain employs TRBV2 and TRBJ2-7; 11 nucleotides match TRBD2. Trimming at V came to 3 bases and at J to 2 bases, leaving 3 bases not matched to a gene. The CDR3 has 15 residues. Germline CDR1 and CDR2: SNHLY and FYNNEI. The CDR3 region has the DNA TGTGCCAGCAGTGATGGGACTAGCGGAACCTACGAGCAGTACTTC. This sequence encodes CASSDGTSGTYEQYF.

The chain combines TRBV10-3 with TRBJ2-7; D unclear. The CDR3 sequence is 11 residues long. Germline CDR1 is ENHRY and CDR2 is SYGVKD. The V end was cut by 3 bases, the J end by 7 bases, with 7 bases between. CDR3 sequence: CAISDTLEQYF. In DNA, the CDR3 is TGTGCCATCAGTGATACCCTGGAGCAGTACTTC.

Here the CDR3 DNA reads TGTGCCAGCAGCTCCACTAGCGGGAGGCCATCCTACGAGCAGTACTTC. It is translated as CASSSTSGRPSYEQYF. The chain links TRBV7-9 to TRBJ2-7; TRBD2 agrees at 12 bases. In germline, CDR1 is SEHNR, CDR2 FQNEAQ (reference sequence). J lost 1 base, V lost 4 bases, and 5 bases had no gene match. The CDR3 runs to 16 residues.

Ten or more counts support this clonotype. J is TRBJ1-1 and V is TRBV6-2 or TRBV6-3, with unresolved D. The V gene lost 0 bases and the J gene lost 0 bases, with 11 bases spanning the gap. This CDR3 region has 16 residues. Germline values: CDR1 MNHEY, CDR2 SVGEGT. The CDR3 DNA sequence: TGTGCCAGCAGTTACTCCCCCCGGACGGTGAACACTGAAGCTTTCTTT. Its translation is CASSYSPRTVNTEAFF.

The chain couples TRBV5-1 to TRBJ1-1; a weak D match, TRBD1 (5 bases). The CDR3 has 14 residues. CDR1 is SGHRS and CDR2 is YFSETQ in the germline V gene. With 4 bases removed from V and 1 base from J, the gap between germline ends came to 11 bases. CDR3 sequence: CASSGPGTNTEAFF. In DNA, the CDR3 is TGCGCCAGCAGCGGCCCAGGGACGAACACTGAAGCTTTCTTT.

This clonotype showed up many times. The CDR3, as DNA: TGTGCCTCAGACACGAACACTGAAGCTTTCTTT. Amino acid sequence: CASDTNTEAFF. The rearrangement links TRBV30 to TRBJ1-1; no clear D gene. Germline CDR1 GTSNPN, CDR2 SVGIG (reference sequence). This CDR3 region has 11 residues. Deletions cut 7 bases from V and 1 base from J, with 7 bases between.

This clonotype was detected once. The genes are TRBV9 and TRBJ1-3; 8 nucleotides align to TRBD1. This CDR3 has 14 residues. CDR1 and CDR2 (germline): SGDLS, YYNGEE. Losses at the gene ends were 2 bases for V and 4 bases for J; bases not matched to a gene: 2. Written as DNA, the CDR3 is TGTGCCAGCAGCGTCGGGACAGGAGGAAACACCATATATTTT. It is translated as CASSVGTGGNTIYF.

The CDR3, as DNA: TGTGCCAGCAGTGCGGACGGCCCAGGGCTTTCAAGGTACGAGCAGTACTTC. Translated, it gives CASSADGPGLSRYEQYF. This chain uses TRBV6-1 with TRBJ2-7; D is possibly TRBD1 (5 bases). Germline assignment: CDR1 MNHNS and CDR2 SASEGT. The CDR3 is 17 residues long. V was trimmed by 4 bases and J by 4 bases, leaving 23 bases between them.

The chain carries TRBV6-2 or TRBV6-3 and TRBJ2-5; D may be TRBD1 or TRBD2 (5 bases each). V shed 6 bases and J shed 0 bases, with 14 bases lying between them. The CDR3 has 15 amino acids. From germline, CDR1 is MNHEY and CDR2 SVGEGT. DNA of the CDR3: TGTGCCAGCAGCAGGTCCGGGACGGACCAAGAGACCCAGTACTTC. Translating gives CASSRSGTDQETQYF.

In this sample, this clonotype turned up a few times. The genes are TRBV7-9 and TRBJ1-4; 9 nucleotides agree with TRBD1. J gave up 4 bases and V 1 base, and 1 base lay outside the gene matches. The germline V gene has CDR1 SEHNR and CDR2 FQNEAQ (reference sequence). This CDR3 contains 15 residues. The CDR3 is CASSLEGQGNEKLFF. CDR3 sequence (DNA): TGTGCCAGCAGCTTAGAGGGACAGGGTAATGAAAAACTGTTTTTT.

This clonotype occurred many times. The chain couples TRBV6-1 to TRBJ1-1; TRBD1 is a possible D gene (6 bases). Germline V lookup: CDR1 MNHNS, CDR2 SASEGT. The CDR3 spans 13 residues. The V and J ends lost 5 bases and 4 bases respectively, with 11 bases between them. The CDR3: CASSPGAGTEAFF. CDR3 coding DNA: TGTGCCAGCAGTCCAGGGGCGGGCACTGAAGCTTTCTTT.

The chain joins TRBV5-6 to TRBJ2-7; 10 positions match TRBD2. The trim removed 2 bases at V and 6 bases at J, leaving 5 bases unmatched. Germline V CDR1 and CDR2: SGHDT, YYEEEE. The CDR3 is made up of 14 amino acids. The CDR3 sequence: CASSLLAGKSEQYF. DNA of the CDR3: TGTGCCAGCAGCTTACTAGCGGGAAAATCCGAGCAGTACTTC.

Of note for this clonotype: A read error is possible here, since a much larger clone lies one base away. This chain's CDR3 is CASTPGGTGELLF. In DNA form, the CDR3 reads TGTGCCAGCACCCCTGGGGGGACCGGGGAGCTGCTTTTT. The rearrangement joins TRBV2 to TRBJ2-2; D may be TRBD2 (6 bases). Germline V CDR1 and CDR2: SNHLY, FYNNEI. The CDR3 loop spans 13 amino acids.